The 23 T cell receptor beta chains in this list originate from one sample, sequenced in a study of blood T cell repertoires in COVID-19 (dated by TCRdb to the early 2020s). Library construction relied on the immunoSEQ multiplex PCR assay. TCRdb took over this immuneACCESS table, retaining in-frame rearrangements with V and J assigned. Such tables are incomplete; in checked studies, under half of the missing clones stem from an unresolved V gene, and the remainder is unexplained. A total of 380,000 or so clones appear in this sample, around 89% of them only once. Around 0.91% of the sample lies in the top ten. Sequencing input: PBMCs or T cells enriched from blood (not recorded which). These receptors originate from a woman aged 25 to 39 with acute COVID-19.

In DNA form, the CDR3 reads TGTGCCAGCAGCTTATCCGGGACAGGGTTCTCTGGAAACACCATATATTTT. Translation gives CASSLSGTGFSGNTIYF. The gene calls are TRBV7-8 and TRBJ1-3, with 9 bases identical to TRBD1. The CDR3 sequence is 17 residues long. Germline V gene sequence: CDR1 SGHVS, CDR2 FQNEAQ. The J segment lost 0 bases and the V segment lost 2 bases, leaving 5 bases of the junction unmatched.

V is TRBV6-5 and J is TRBJ1-2, with 7 bases matching TRBD1. Per the germline V gene, CDR1 is MNHEY and CDR2 is SVGAGI. J was trimmed by 2 bases and V by 8 bases; bases with no gene match: 5. This CDR3 has 13 residues. CDR3 loop: CASRTGGNYGYTF. In DNA form, the CDR3 reads TGTGCCAGCCGGACAGGCGGAAACTATGGCTACACCTTC.

The chain joins TRBV12-5 to TRBJ1-1; a weak D match, TRBD1 (6 bases). V was shortened by 1 base and J by 4 bases, with 13 bases between the two germline ends. This CDR3 spans 15 amino acids. In germline, CDR1 is LGHNT, CDR2 FRNRAP. CDR3 bases: TGTGCTAGTGGTTTGGAAGGGGGTTTAGGCACTGAAGCTTTCTTT. Protein sequence: CASGLEGGLGTEAFF.

DNA of the CDR3: TGTGCCAGCAGCCCCTCCCCCGGGCCCCGACAGGTAGGGTATGGCTACACCTTC. Protein: CASSPSPGPRQVGYGYTF. V and J are TRBV21-1 and TRBJ1-2; TRBD1 reflects the table's D call only, with no check against the DNA. TRBV21-1 is a recognized pseudogene. The CDR3 runs to 18 residues.

The rearrangement joins TRBV27 to TRBJ2-7; 12 nucleotides match TRBD1. Germline CDR1 reads MNHEY; CDR2 reads SMNVEV (reference sequence). The CDR3 is 13 residues long. The J segment lost 12 bases and the V segment lost 6 bases, leaving 9 bases of the junction unmatched. The CDR3 region is CASSQRGQGAAYF. The CDR3 DNA follows: TGTGCCAGCAGCCAAAGGGGACAGGGGGCTGCGTACTTC.

The J gene is TRBJ2-7, the V gene TRBV19; possibly TRBD1 for D (5 bases). CDR3 size: 15 residues. Trimming cost V 1 base and J 3 bases, with 13 bases left between them. Germline lookup yields CDR1 LNHDA and CDR2 SQIVND (reference sequence). The CDR3 region is CASSIAAGTGYEQYF. For the CDR3, the DNA is TGTGCCAGTAGTATAGCTGCCGGAACAGGCTACGAGCAGTACTTC.

The CDR3 region is CASSSGQNTEAFF. DNA of the CDR3: TGCGCCAGCAGCTCTGGGCAGAACACTGAAGCTTTCTTT. The chain links TRBV5-1 to TRBJ1-1; no clear D gene. Trimming pared 3 bases from V and 1 base from J, leaving 7 bases between. CDR3 length: 13 amino acids. Germline CDR1 reads SGHRS; CDR2 reads YFSETQ.

The V gene is TRBV6-2 or TRBV6-3, the J gene TRBJ2-4; 8 bases agree with TRBD1. The CDR3 contains 18 residues. Looked up from germline, CDR1 is MNHEY and CDR2 is SVGEGT. The V and J ends lost 4 bases and 0 bases, in that order; junction bases with no gene match: 11. The CDR3 DNA follows: TGTGCCAGCAGTTGGCAGGGGGCCGGCTCCTTAGCCAAAAACATTCAGTACTTC. Translation: CASSWQGAGSLAKNIQYF.

This rearrangement joins TRBV5-1 to TRBJ2-2; 10 nucleotides line up with TRBD1. The CDR3 is 15 amino acids. Per germline, CDR1 SGHRS and CDR2 YFSETQ. The ends lost 4 bases at V and 7 bases at J; junction bases unmatched: 7. The CDR3 protein is CASSPGQGWIGELFF. CDR3 nucleotides: TGCGCCAGCAGCCCGGGACAGGGGTGGATCGGGGAGCTGTTTTTT. The whole variable domain, filled in from reference TRBV5-1 and TRBJ2-2, reads KAGVTQTPRYLIKTRGQQVTLSCSPISGHRSVSWYQQTPGQGLQFLFEYFSETQRNKGNFPGRFSGRQFSNSRSEMNVSTLELGDSALYLCASSPGQGWIGELFFGEGSRLTVL.

The table lists this clone with a count of one. This chain connects TRBV10-3 to TRBJ1-3; weak D call: TRBD1 (5 bases). Germline values: CDR1 ENHRY, CDR2 SYGVKD. CDR3 length equals 16 residues. Trimming shortened V by 0 bases and J by 0 bases, and 9 bases separated the two germline ends. The CDR3 DNA reads as TGTGCCATCAGTGAGTCGCGGCAGGGCTCTGGAAACACCATATATTTT. This encodes CAISESRQGSGNTIYF.

This clone was observed a few times. The chain couples TRBV9 to TRBJ2-1, with TRBD2 matching over 7 bases. Unmatched junction bases numbered 4, after V lost 4 bases and J lost 6 bases. The CDR3 consists of 13 residues. The germline gives CDR1 SGDLS, CDR2 YYNGEE. CDR3 protein: CASSLGLVNEQFF. The CDR3 DNA is TGTGCCAGCAGCTTAGGACTAGTCAATGAGCAGTTCTTC. Based on the CDR3 plus reference TRBV9 and TRBJ2-1, the full variable domain is DSGVTQTPKHLITATGQRVTLRCSPRSGDLSVYWYQQSLDQGLQFLIQYYNGEERAKGNILERFSAQQFPDLHSELNLSSLELGDSALYFCASSLGLVNEQFFGPGTRLTVL.

Notes on this clone: Relative to the germline gene, one junction end is altered; a read error may explain this. This chain connects TRBV6-5 to TRBJ2-7, with TRBD1 identical over 8 bases. The CDR3 covers 12 residues. Germline CDR1 and CDR2: MNHEY and SVGAGI. CDR3 sequence (DNA): TGTGCTAGCAGGGGGCGCTTCTCCGAGCAGTACTTC. It codes for CASRGRFSEQYF.

The rearrangement links TRBV4-1 to TRBJ1-4, with D perhaps TRBD1 (5 bases). CDR1 and CDR2 (germline): MGHRA, YSYEKL. The CDR3 is 15 residues long. The V end was cut by 3 bases, the J end by 7 bases, with 15 bases between. The CDR3 region is CASSQDPVRAEKLFF. CDR3 nucleotides: TGCGCCAGCAGCCAGGACCCTGTCAGGGCTGAAAAACTGTTTTTT.

This clone was detected once. The rearrangement links TRBV5-1 to TRBJ2-1; TRBD1 agrees at 9 bases. Trimming removed 4 bases from V and 7 bases from J; junction bases left unmatched: 6. The CDR3 contains 14 residues. Germline V gene lookup returns CDR1 SGHRS and CDR2 YFSETQ. CDR3 in DNA: TGCGCCAGCAGCCGCGGGACAGGGTCGAATGAGCAGTTCTTC. It codes for CASSRGTGSNEQFF.

The chain combines TRBV2 with TRBJ1-2; weak D call: TRBD1 (5 bases). This CDR3 is 14 amino acids long. V dropped 6 bases and J dropped 4 bases, with 15 bases sitting between them. Germline V gene lookup returns CDR1 SNHLY and CDR2 FYNNEI. The CDR3 DNA follows: TGTGCCAGCAGCGCGGGACGCAACTTCTATGGCTACACCTTC. This codes for CASSAGRNFYGYTF.

This clone showed up just once. CDR3 coding DNA: TGTGCCTGGAATGGCTTAGCAGGGGAAGGGGCTGGGGCCAACGTCCTGACTTTC. Encoded protein: CAWNGLAGEGAGANVLTF. The chain links TRBV30 to TRBJ2-6, with D tentatively TRBD1 (6 bases). Germline V gives CDR1 GTSNPN, CDR2 SVGIG (reference sequence). V shed 4 bases and J shed 2 bases, with 21 bases lying between them. The CDR3 is 18 amino acids.

In its sample, this clone was seen a few times. The chain combines TRBV4-1 with TRBJ2-6; 8 nucleotides agree with TRBD1. The V and J ends lost 2 bases and 0 bases, in that order; junction bases with no gene match: 12. Germline lookup yields CDR1 MGHRA and CDR2 YSYEKL. The CDR3 extends over 20 amino acids. The CDR3 is CASSQPSDRVIFSGANVLTF. The CDR3 region has the DNA TGCGCCAGCAGCCAACCATCGGACAGGGTGATTTTCTCTGGGGCCAACGTCCTGACTTTC.

As for this clone: The junction differs from germline at one of its ends, possibly a read error. The rearrangement joins TRBV28 to TRBJ1-2; D is perhaps TRBD1 (6 bases). This CDR3 is built from 12 residues. Per germline, CDR1 MDHEN and CDR2 SYDVKM. As DNA, the CDR3 is TGTGCCGGCAGCCCAGGGGTCGGGGGCTACACCTTC. Amino acid sequence: CAGSPGVGGYTF.

The chain employs TRBV6-2 or TRBV6-3 and TRBJ1-6, with D tentatively TRBD1 (5 bases). The CDR3 consists of 15 residues. V was trimmed by 0 bases and J by 8 bases, leaving 11 bases between them. Per germline, CDR1 MNHEY and CDR2 SVGEGT. CDR3 loop: CASSYSWRGDSPLHF. As DNA, the CDR3 is TGTGCCAGCAGTTACTCGTGGAGGGGTGATTCACCCCTCCACTTT.

The chain couples TRBV2 to TRBJ1-6, with D possibly matching TRBD1 (6 bases). The CDR3 has 15 residues. CDR1 is SNHLY and CDR2 is FYNNEI in the germline V gene. The V end lost 7 bases, the J end lost 5 bases, and 15 bases lay between the germline ends. CDR3 region: CASMVQGVDNSPLHF. In DNA form, the CDR3 reads TGTGCCAGCATGGTACAGGGAGTCGATAATTCACCCCTCCACTTT.

The CDR3 DNA reads TGTGCCAGCAGCCGAGTGTCTATAGCCTACAATGAGCAGTTCTTC. Translated: CASSRVSIAYNEQFF. The chain uses TRBV5-5 and TRBJ2-1; D is uncertain. From germline, CDR1 is SGHKS and CDR2 YYEKEE (reference sequence). There are 15 residues in the CDR3. Between the trimmed V and J ends, which lost 4 bases and 2 bases, there was a span of 13 bases.

The rearrangement joins TRBV3-1 (or the pseudogene TRBV3-2) to TRBJ2-7; D perhaps matches TRBD2 (6 bases). This CDR3 contains 13 residues. Germline V gene data show CDR1 as LGHDT and CDR2 as YNNKEL (reference sequence). The V gene lost 1 base and the J gene lost 3 bases, with 7 bases spanning the gap. CDR3 coding DNA: TGTGCCAGCAGCCAAGGGCGGGGCTACGAGCAGTACTTC. Amino acid sequence: CASSQGRGYEQYF.

CDR3 residues: CASSPDQEVPLHF. Here the CDR3 DNA reads TGTGCCAGCTCACCCGATCAAGAGGTCCCCCTCCACTTT. The genes are TRBV18 and TRBJ1-6; D gene uncertain. Germline V gene sequence: CDR1 KGHSH, CDR2 LQKENI. Deletions cut 3 bases from V and 13 bases from J, with 13 bases between. The CDR3 has 13 residues. Looking up the rest from reference TRBV18 and TRBJ1-6 gives the full variable domain: NAGVMQNPRHLVRRRGQEARLRCSPMKGHSHVYWYRQLPEEGLKFMVYLQKENIIDESGMPKERFSAEFPKEGPSILRIQQVVRGDSAAYFCASSPDQEVPLHFGNGTRLTVT.